These 24 T cell receptor beta chains originate from one sample sequenced in a study of T-cell memory formation after mild COVID-19. TCRdb fed the 5' RACE reads into MiXCR, producing one record per CDR3 protein. Here the sample spans roughly 130,000 distinct CDR3 sequences, about 5.9% being singletons. The specimen was PBMCs or a T cell subset sorted from them (not recorded which). These receptors were obtained from an adult woman who had mild COVID-19 (a few samples of this study predate the infection). Cell type and time point are not known.

This clonotype was detected many times. The rearrangement joins TRBV5-1 to TRBJ2-1; D is undetermined. CDR3 length: 11 residues. Trimming removed 0 bases at V and 14 bases at J, with 9 bases between. The germline V gene encodes CDR1 SGHRS and CDR2 YFSETQ. The CDR3 nucleotides are TGCGCCAGCAGCTTGGACGCTAGTAAGTTCTTC. Translation: CASSLDASKFF. Together with reference TRBV5-1 and TRBJ2-1, the CDR3 gives the full variable domain: KAGVTQTPRYLIKTRGQQVTLSCSPISGHRSVSWYQQTPGQGLQFLFEYFSETQRNKGNFPGRFSGRQFSNSRSEMNVSTLELGDSALYLCASSLDASKFFGPGTRLTVL.

J is TRBJ1-5 and V is TRBV24-1; D uncertain. Trimming cost V 0 bases and J 3 bases, with 5 bases left between them. The germline V gene encodes CDR1 KGHDR and CDR2 SFDVKD. The CDR3 length is 14 residues. The CDR3 sequence: CATSDLRDNQPQHF. The CDR3 nucleotides read TGTGCCACCAGTGATTTGCGAGACAATCAGCCCCAGCATTTT.

This clonotype has a count of ten or more. The chain employs TRBV9 and TRBJ2-1, with D possibly called TRBD1 or TRBD2 (7 bases each). V was cut by 0 bases and J by 6 bases, with 19 bases left in between. The CDR3 extends over 17 amino acids. Germline V CDR1 and CDR2: SGDLS, YYNGEE. CDR3 protein: CASSVARGRGGLNEQFF. The CDR3 nucleotides read TGTGCCAGCAGCGTAGCTCGGGGCAGGGGGGGCCTCAATGAGCAGTTCTTC.

This chain links TRBV5-1 with TRBJ1-2; a possible D gene is TRBD1 (6 bases). The V end lost 3 bases, the J end lost 2 bases, and 11 bases lay between the germline ends. Germline V lookup: CDR1 SGHRS, CDR2 YFSETQ. This CDR3 is built from 14 residues. The CDR3 is CASSYREANYGYTF. DNA of the CDR3: TGCGCCAGCAGCTACAGGGAGGCGAACTATGGCTACACCTTC.

In this sample, this clonotype turned up many times. The rearrangement joins TRBV7-2 to TRBJ2-3, with no clear D. This CDR3 has 15 amino acids. Germline V gives CDR1 SGHTA, CDR2 FQGNSA. V shed 5 bases and J shed 0 bases, with 12 bases lying between them. The CDR3 sequence is CASSPQARSTDTQYF. The CDR3 DNA reads as TGTGCCAGCAGCCCGCAGGCCCGTAGCACAGATACGCAGTATTTT.

In this sample, this clonotype turned up many times. The gene calls are TRBV7-2 and TRBJ2-1; D gene ambiguous. V was cut by 5 bases and J by 6 bases, with 8 bases left in between. The CDR3 sequence is 12 residues long. CDR1 is SGHTA and CDR2 is FQGNSA in the germline V gene. CDR3 nucleotides: TGTGCCAGCAGCCGAGCTGTCAATGAGCAGTTCTTC. The encoded protein is CASSRAVNEQFF.

In this sample, this clonotype turned up many times. The chain uses TRBV12-3 or TRBV12-4 and TRBJ2-1; 9 bases map to TRBD2. CDR3 length: 15 amino acids. The V gene end was trimmed by 2 bases and the J gene end by 4 bases; junction bases not matched to a gene: 3. This CDR3 is CASSLWTSAYNEQFF. In DNA, the CDR3 is TGTGCCAGCAGTTTATGGACTAGCGCTTACAATGAGCAGTTCTTC.

This clonotype showed up many times. The V and J genes are TRBV7-3 and TRBJ2-3; 10 nucleotides match TRBD1. J gave up 3 bases and V 2 bases, and 2 bases lay outside the gene matches. Germline V gene data show CDR1 as SGHTA and CDR2 as FQGTGA. The CDR3 is 15 residues long. CDR3 residues: CASSLGQGGTDTQYF. In nucleotides, the CDR3 is TGTGCCAGCAGCTTAGGACAGGGGGGGACAGATACGCAGTATTTT.

This chain links TRBV27 with TRBJ1-2; perhaps TRBD1 as D (5 bases). Germline V gene sequence: CDR1 MNHEY, CDR2 SMNVEV (reference sequence). V lost 3 bases and J 7 bases, leaving 12 bases between the germline ends. The CDR3 length is 13 residues. CDR3 residues: CASSFSGVGGYTF. For the CDR3, the DNA is TGTGCCAGCAGTTTTTCGGGGGTTGGTGGCTACACCTTC.

The chain uses TRBV25-1 and TRBJ1-5; D remains unclear. Germline-derived CDR1 and CDR2 are MGHDK and SYGVNS. The CDR3 has 13 residues. Trimming removed 5 bases from V and 6 bases from J, with 11 bases in between. CDR3 sequence (DNA): TGTGCCAGCAGTTTGGGTGAAGTTCAGCCCCAGCATTTT. Its protein is CASSLGEVQPQHF.

This clonotype appeared many times. This chain uses TRBV20-1 with TRBJ2-7; D might be TRBD1 or TRBD2, each matching 5 bases. This CDR3 comprises 12 residues. V was cut by 3 bases and J by 2 bases, with 8 bases left in between. The germline V gene encodes CDR1 DFQATT and CDR2 SNEGSKA (reference sequence). The CDR3 DNA sequence: TGCAGTGCTAGGGGGGAAGCCTACGAGCAGTACTTC. Its protein is CSARGEAYEQYF.

This clonotype was seen only a few times. V and J are TRBV23-1 and TRBJ2-7; no firm D call. TRBV23-1 is an ORF, and what it does is uncertain. With 7 bases removed from V and 3 bases from J, the gap between germline ends came to 22 bases. The CDR3 spans 16 residues. For the CDR3, the DNA is TGCGCCAGCACGCCCCAGACTCCGCCACCATACTACGAGCAGTACTTC. This translates into CASTPQTPPPYYEQYF.

This clonotype was seen more than once but under ten times. This chain uses TRBV18 with TRBJ2-3; tentative D call: TRBD1 (7 bases). V lost 10 bases and J lost 7, with 21 bases in between. Germline V gene lookup returns CDR1 KGHSH and CDR2 LQKENI. This CDR3 is 14 amino acids long. CDR3 DNA: TGTGCCAACCGGGGGACAGCTATCCCTTATACGCAGTATTTT. Encoded protein: CANRGTAIPYTQYF.

The J gene is TRBJ1-5, the V gene TRBV12-3 or TRBV12-4; TRBD1 is a possible D gene (5 bases). The V and J ends lost 5 bases and 0 bases respectively, with 11 bases between them. This CDR3 region has 15 residues. The CDR3 DNA reads as TGTGCCAGCAGTCCGGTCGGGGGTAGCAATCAGCCCCAGCATTTT. Translation gives CASSPVGGSNQPQHF.

The rearrangement links TRBV12-5 to TRBJ2-1; TRBD1 is a possible D gene (5 bases). This CDR3 is 14 amino acids long. Germline assignment: CDR1 LGHNT and CDR2 FRNRAP. V dropped 0 bases and J dropped 7 bases, with 10 bases sitting between them. CDR3 sequence reads: CASGLVQGRNEQFF. The CDR3 DNA reads as TGTGCTAGTGGTTTGGTCCAGGGAAGGAATGAGCAGTTCTTC.

Ten or more counts support this clonotype. V and J are TRBV29-1 and TRBJ2-3; the match to TRBD2 covers 7 bases. CDR3 length: 14 residues. Per the germline V gene, CDR1 is SQVTM and CDR2 is ANQGSEA. The ends lost 4 bases at V and 0 bases at J; junction bases unmatched: 4. CDR3 amino acids: CSVGGGGSTDTQYF. CDR3 sequence (DNA): TGCAGCGTTGGGGGCGGGGGAAGCACAGATACGCAGTATTTT.

At least ten counts were recorded for this clonotype. This chain joins TRBV5-1 and TRBJ2-1; TRBD1 matches at 12 bases. In germline, CDR1 is SGHRS, CDR2 YFSETQ. The CDR3 is 15 amino acids. V shed 3 bases, J shed 9 bases, and the junction held 7 bases outside the gene matches. The CDR3 sequence is CASSYRDRGRSEQFF. CDR3 in DNA: TGCGCCAGCAGCTACCGGGACAGGGGGCGAAGTGAGCAGTTCTTC.

This clonotype was counted ten times or more. J is TRBJ2-5 and V is TRBV12-3 or TRBV12-4; D might be TRBD1 (6 bases). The CDR3 has 13 residues. Trimming left V 6 bases short and J 5 bases short, with 13 bases between. The CDR3: CASSWGPTETQYF. CDR3 nucleotides: TGTGCCAGCAGCTGGGGGCCCACGGAGACCCAGTACTTC.

Here the CDR3 reads CASSQDLAASTDTQYF. The CDR3 bases are TGCGCCAGCAGCCAAGATCTCGCGGCTAGCACAGATACGCAGTATTTT. The V call is TRBV4-1, the J call TRBJ2-3; no definite D call. Germline V lookup: CDR1 MGHRA, CDR2 YSYEKL. V lost 0 bases and J lost 0, with 10 bases in between. CDR3 length: 16 residues.

The sample holds many counts of this clonotype. The chain combines TRBV6-4 with TRBJ1-5; D is undetermined. The CDR3 covers 13 residues. Germline V gives CDR1 MRHNA, CDR2 SNTAGT. V lost 5 bases to trimming and J lost 9 bases, with 14 bases between them. The CDR3 region has the DNA TGTGCCAGCAGTCCAGGCCCTCTAAGGCCCCAGCATTTT. Translated, it gives CASSPGPLRPQHF.

Many counts were recorded for this clonotype. The V gene is TRBV6-1, the J gene TRBJ2-1; a possible D gene is TRBD2 (7 bases). This CDR3 spans 20 amino acids. Trimming shortened V by 0 bases and J by 0 bases, and 21 bases separated the two germline ends. The germline V gene encodes CDR1 MNHNS and CDR2 SASEGT. DNA for the CDR3: TGTGCCAGCAGTGAAGCGTCAGGGGAGGGAGCGGGTAGCTCCTACAATGAGCAGTTCTTC. As protein: CASSEASGEGAGSSYNEQFF.

This clonotype came up a few times. The chain links TRBV5-1 to TRBJ2-3; TRBD2 agrees at 13 bases. CDR3 length equals 17 residues. Germline loops: CDR1 SGHRS, CDR2 YFSETQ. The V segment lost 4 bases and the J segment 2 bases; nucleotides outside the gene matches: 7. CDR3 nucleotide sequence: TGCGCCAGCAGCCCCGGACTAGCGGGGGACCTCACAGATACGCAGTATTTT. Its translation is CASSPGLAGDLTDTQYF.

V and J are TRBV28 and TRBJ1-1, with D unresolved. From germline, CDR1 is MDHEN and CDR2 SYDVKM. The CDR3 totals 13 residues. Trimming cost V 5 bases and J 5 bases, with 12 bases left between them. The CDR3 nucleotides read TGTGCCAGCAGTGGATATTGGAGGACTGAAGCTTTCTTT. Its protein is CASSGYWRTEAFF.

Worth noting for this clonotype: Relative to the germline gene, one junction end is altered; a read error may explain this. The rearrangement uses TRBV24-1 and TRBJ2-1, with 10 nucleotides matching TRBD2. Germline lookup yields CDR1 KGHDR and CDR2 SFDVKD. This CDR3 region has 16 residues. The CDR3 is CATSDPQREGYNEQLF. The CDR3 DNA is TGTGCCACCAGTGATCCTCAGCGGGAGGGATACAATGAGCAGTTATTC.